The rows below give T cell receptor beta chains drawn from one sample of a study of CD8+ T cells in alopecia areata. Produced via immunoSEQ multiplex PCR; TCRdb's table is partial and in-frame only. Altogether approximately 280,000 clones are present, 55% to 70% being singletons, with the ten largest covering 1.8%. The source was CD4+ T cells sorted from blood, collected at week 24, from a patient treated with tofacitinib. The source is a human donor with alopecia areata. CDR3s include the opening cysteine and the closing phenylalanine or tryptophan. The D gene is left open where the match is weak. Clone size is shown for a subset of rows, as once, few, many or a class of expanded clone.

-,-,TRBV29-1,TRBJ1-6,TGCAGCGCTAGGACAGATAATAATTCACCCCTCCACTTT,CSARTDNNSPLHF
TRBD2,-,TRBV7-2,TRBJ2-7,TGTGCCAGCAGCCCCGGGACTATGAGCTCCTACGAGCAGTACTTC,CASSPGTMSSYEQYF
-,-,TRBV30,TRBJ1-5,TGTGCCTGGAGTGTACTATGGGGGAATCAGCCCCAGCATTTT,CAWSVLWGNQPQHF
-,-,TRBV30,TRBJ1-6,TGTGCCTGGGATAGAGCGAGCTCCTATAATTCACCCCTCCACTTT,CAWDRASSYNSPLHF
-,-,TRBV6-6,TRBJ1-2,TGTGCCAGCAGTTACTTGCAGGTTGAATATGGCTACACCTTC,CASSYLQVEYGYTF
-,-,TRBV2,TRBJ2-2,TGTGCCAGCAGAACCGGGGGGCGGACCGGGGAGCTGTTTTTT,CASRTGGRTGELFF
-,-,TRBV5-1,TRBJ2-3,TGCGCCAGCAGCTTGGACTTCACAGATACGCAGTATTTT,CASSLDFTDTQYF
-,-,TRBV30,TRBJ1-1,TGTGCCTGGAGGGACAGCTCTGAAGCTTTCTTT,CAWRDSSEAFF
TRBD1,few,TRBV5-6,TRBJ1-1,TGTGCCAGCAGACTAGCGACAGGGGAAGCTTTCTTT,CASRLATGEAFF
-,-,TRBV9,TRBJ1-1,TGTGCCAGCAGCGTTGATCCGACGGTGAACACTGAAGCTTTCTTT,CASSVDPTVNTEAFF
-,-,TRBV4-3,TRBJ2-2,TGCGCCAGCAGCCAAGTCTTGAACACCGGGGAGCTGTTTTTT,CASSQVLNTGELFF
TRBD2,few,TRBV30,TRBJ2-2,TGTGCCTGGGCGACGGGACTAGCGAACACCGGGGAGCTGTTTTTT,CAWATGLANTGELFF
TRBD2,-,TRBV30,TRBJ2-1,TGTGCCTGGACCGGGACTAGCGTGAATGAGCAGTTCTTC,CAWTGTSVNEQFF
-,-,TRBV29-1,TRBJ2-7,TGCAGCTTCCTCGGGCAGGGCGCCTACGAGCAGTACTTC,CSFLGQGAYEQYF
-,-,TRBV6-6,TRBJ2-7,TGTGCCAGCGCAGGAGGGTCAGGGGTGTACGAGCAGTACTTC,CASAGGSGVYEQYF
-,-,TRBV9,TRBJ1-3,TGTGCCAGCACCCGAGGGGATGGCTCTGGAAACACCATATATTTT,CASTRGDGSGNTIYF
-,once,TRBV7-2,TRBJ2-5,TGTGCCAGCAGCTTATACCAAACAGGGCAAGAGACCCAGTACTTC,CASSLYQTGQETQYF
-,-,TRBV5-1,TRBJ1-1,TGCGCCAGCAGCCCCAATGGGGAGAACACTGAAGCTTTCTTT,CASSPNGENTEAFF
-,-,TRBV2,TRBJ1-2,TGTGCCAGCAGTTTGACGACCGACAACTATGGCTACACCTTC,CASSLTTDNYGYTF
-,few,TRBV29-1,TRBJ1-2,TGCAGCGTTGCGCGCGGGGGGCCGGATGGCTACACCTTC,CSVARGGPDGYTF
-,few,TRBV29-1,TRBJ1-1,TGCAGCGTCGGGCCCAGGATCGACACTGAAGCTTTCTTT,CSVGPRIDTEAFF
TRBD1,-,TRBV29-1,TRBJ1-2,TGCAGCGTGGAAAGGGGGCGGGGAGGCTACACCTTC,CSVERGRGGYTF
-,-,TRBV5-4,TRBJ2-1,TGTGCCAGCAGCTTGCAAGGGAACAATGAGCAGTTCTTC,CASSLQGNNEQFF
-,-,TRBV18,TRBJ1-1,TGTGCCAGCTCCGTTAAACAGGACACTGAAGCTTTCTTT,CASSVKQDTEAFF
TRBD1,once,TRBV6-5,TRBJ1-2,TGTGCCAGCCGAGAACAGGGGAACTATGGCTACACCTTC,CASREQGNYGYTF
TRBD1,-,TRBV5-4,TRBJ2-5,TGTGCCGGCACGGACAGGGCGCAAGAGACCCAGTACTTC,CAGTDRAQETQYF
TRBD1,-,TRBV6-6,TRBJ2-5,TGTGCCAGCACCTTGACAGGGAATCCCCAGTACTTC,CASTLTGNPQYF
TRBD1,-,TRBV29-1,TRBJ2-2,TGCAGCGCCGAGGACAGGCCTAACACCGGGGAGCTGTTTTTT,CSAEDRPNTGELFF
TRBD2,-,TRBV29-1,TRBJ2-3,TGCAGCGCTGGGACTAGCGGGGCAACAGATACGCAGTATTTT,CSAGTSGATDTQYF
-,-,TRBV18,TRBJ1-1,TGTGCCAGCTCACCTTCGTTGGACACTGAAGCTTTCTTT,CASSPSLDTEAFF
-,once,TRBV9,TRBJ2-4,TGTGCCAGCAGCCCCCCGGGTCAATCAAACATTCAGTACTTC,CASSPPGQSNIQYF
-,few,TRBV30,TRBJ1-1,TGTGCCTGGGACGTGAACACTGAAGCTTTCTTT,CAWDVNTEAFF
-,-,TRBV7-2,TRBJ1-1,TGTGCCAGCAGCTTACTGGGGCGGGAGACTGAAGCTTTCTTT,CASSLLGRETEAFF
TRBD2,-,TRBV30,TRBJ2-2,TGTGCCTGGGGAACCGCTAGCGGGGGTTCCACCGGGGAGCTGTTTTTT,CAWGTASGGSTGELFF
-,-,TRBV7-2,TRBJ2-4,TGTGCCAGCAGCTCGTACCGGGGCGCCGGAAACATTCAGTACTTC,CASSSYRGAGNIQYF
TRBD2,-,TRBV6-1,TRBJ2-1,TGTGCCAGCAACCCTAGCGGGGGTTGGAATGAGCAGTTCTTC,CASNPSGGWNEQFF
TRBD1,-,TRBV2,TRBJ1-2,TGTGCCAGCAGCGATACCTTGACAGGGGGCGGCGGCTACACCTTC,CASSDTLTGGGGYTF
-,few,TRBV11-2,TRBJ2-3,TGTGCCAGCAGCTTAGAATCCGGGGGATTCGGCACAGATACGCAGTATTTT,CASSLESGGFGTDTQYF
TRBD1,-,TRBV27,TRBJ2-7,TGTGCCAGCAGTCCTGGACAGGGGCGAACCTACGAGCAGTACTTC,CASSPGQGRTYEQYF